This TCR beta chain was recovered during a study of molecular identifiers for immune sequencing clone quantification (dated by TCRdb to 2017 to 2018). Study-level background: In a replicate experiment, RNA from around 20,000 or 100,000 naive CD8 T cells was split into five aliquots, four of which were sequenced. This methods study benchmarked molecular-identifier clustering-based TCR repertoire sequencing (MIDCIRS) and TCR RNA copy counting, using CD8 T cells to do so.

Naive CD8 T cell libraries were made from approximately 20,000 to 1,000,000 sorted cells using 10%, 30% or 50% of purified RNA. On a BD FACSAria II, naive CD8 T cells were FACS-sorted as CD8+CD4-CCR7+CD45RA+ and collected into RLT Plus buffer. To test detection sensitivity, Jurkat RNA equivalent to more than 8 TCR copies was spiked into samples of about 18,000-1,000,000 naive CD8 T cells. Enrichment of CD8 T cells was done with RosetteSep CD8+ T Cell Enrichment Cocktail plus Ficoll-Paque, and ACK red cell lysis came afterward. The investigation overall reported the following: The naive libraries included spiked-in Jurkat TCR RNA (about 11 copies' worth), and this RNA is not part of the donor repertoire. When barcode sub-clustering was left out, chimeric consensus sequences inflated TCR diversity, with chimeras reaching as high as 47%. Spiked-in Jurkat TCR RNA equivalent to a single cell was reported to be detectable even among more than 900,000 naive CD8 T cells. Modeling gave about three recovered TCR RNA copies per cell versus 9.5 to 10 by digital PCR, implying around 31% capture efficiency. Clones above 20 RNA copies held over 99% of molecules in CMV-specific effector cells but under 1% in naive cells. Highly expanded clone sizes could be underestimated if identical TCR molecules share a barcode.

Receptors were amplified or captured by PCR. Sequencer: Illumina HiSeq 4000. Bulk TCR libraries were prepared as previously described, using TCR primers listed in Table S5. The Qiagen AllPrep DNA/RNA kit was used to purify total RNA. Reads from multiple sequencing runs of the same library were pooled before analysis. In the source study's methods: Reads were retained only if an exact TCR constant sequence was present, and the retained reads were trimmed to 150 nt and grouped according to their 12-nt molecular barcodes. Reads inside each barcode group were sub-clustered using a 15% Levenshtein threshold, and a quality-weighted consensus sequence was constructed for each RNA molecule. Non-functional sequences were excluded, and lower-count sequences lying one edit away from another sequence were also excluded. Barcode sub-clusters with fewer than 20% of the maximum read count were removed, based on fitting two negative binomial distributions. TCRdb reprocessed the public reads (quality trimming at Q25 with fastp, clone calling with MiXCR) and kept in-frame beta chains. Rows with a matching CDR3 protein are joined into one entry that keeps the most common DNA and genes. In this record, the V and J calls reflect TCRdb's handling and not the investigators' own analysis. Present in this sample are 70,000 to 90,000 distinct CDR3 sequences, 20% to 25% of which were seen just once. The top ten constitute around 1% of the sample.

The CDR3 contains 12 residues, cysteine and phenylalanine counted. Only the CDR3 portion is preserved as DNA: 36 bases, with reading frame beginning at the first base. The germline V gene specifies SQVTM as CDR1 and ANQGSEA as CDR2. V gives up 6 bases and J gives up 1 base, and the segment between their germline ends measures 9 bases. This clonotype was detected many times. This clone's antigen is unknown. Base quality data are lacking; no much larger clone is found one base away. Sequencing used naive CD8+ T cells from blood, with Jurkat cell RNA spiked in. Interpreted using the paper, the cell subset or site label stands for: FACS-sorted CD8+CD4-CCR7+CD45RA+ naive T cells. The chain joins TRBV29-1 to TRBJ1-1; no D gene is confidently identified. The sequence derives from a human donor in good health. Some libraries in this study had Jurkat cell RNA spiked in. The CDR3 here reads CSVEERNTEAFF. The base sequence is TGCAGCGTGGAGGAGCGGAACACTGAAGCTTTCTTT.